These 17 T cell receptor beta chains were all obtained from the same sample, sequenced in a study of shared clonotypes between healthy human individuals. The method was immunoSEQ multiplex PCR; TCRdb's version includes in-frame clones alone and lacks a portion of them. This sample carries approximately 810,000 clones, around 93% of them seen once, and the ten largest clones take approximately 25%. Selected positively for CCR7 and CD45RO-negative, naive CD8 cells excluded terminally differentiated effector memory CD45RA+ cells. The material sequenced was naive CD8+ T cells sorted from blood. These receptors all stem from a man younger than 40 in good health.

This chain connects TRBV18 to TRBJ2-3, with D hard to call. The germline V gene encodes CDR1 KGHSH and CDR2 LQKENI. This CDR3 is 13 amino acids long. Trimming cost V 8 bases and J 0 bases, with 9 bases left between them. This CDR3 is CASTSSSTDTQYF. CDR3 DNA: TGTGCCAGCACTTCCTCTAGCACAGATACGCAGTATTTT. Full variable domain (rest looked up from reference TRBV18 and TRBJ2-3): NAGVMQNPRHLVRRRGQEARLRCSPMKGHSHVYWYRQLPEEGLKFMVYLQKENIIDESGMPKERFSAEFPKEGPSILRIQQVVRGDSAAYFCASTSSSTDTQYFGPGTRLTVL.

V is TRBV7-9 and J is TRBJ2-5; D ambiguous. With 1 base removed from V and 2 bases from J, the gap between germline ends came to 11 bases. The CDR3 runs 15 residues. CDR1 SEHNR and CDR2 FQNEAQ come from the germline V gene (reference sequence). The CDR3 DNA reads as TGTGCCAGCAGCTTAGAGTCGGGCCTACAAGAGACCCAGTACTTC. It codes for CASSLESGLQETQYF.

The V gene is TRBV9, the J gene TRBJ2-7, with 7 nucleotides matching TRBD2. V dropped 0 bases and J dropped 3; count of bases not matched to a gene: 6. The CDR3 consists of 15 residues. Germline lookup yields CDR1 SGDLS and CDR2 YYNGEE. The CDR3 DNA reads TGTGCCAGCAGCGTAGGGGGCGGGAGTTTCTACGAGCAGTACTTC. The encoded protein is CASSVGGGSFYEQYF.

The chain uses TRBV10-3 and TRBJ1-1; 9 bases match TRBD1. Germline V CDR1 and CDR2: ENHRY, SYGVKD. The trim removed 0 bases at V and 4 bases at J, leaving 6 bases unmatched. This CDR3 is built from 16 residues. The CDR3 sequence is CAISESWDRASTEAFF. The CDR3 DNA follows: TGTGCCATCAGTGAGTCGTGGGACAGGGCATCCACTGAAGCTTTCTTT.

V gene TRBV29-1 combines with J gene TRBJ2-1; 8 positions match TRBD2. The CDR3 totals 13 residues. The germline V gene encodes CDR1 SQVTM and CDR2 ANQGSEA. The V segment lost 5 bases and the J segment 8 bases; nucleotides outside the gene matches: 8. The CDR3 sequence is CSVNSGTSDEQFF. The CDR3, as DNA: TGCAGCGTTAATTCCGGGACTAGTGATGAGCAGTTCTTC.

This chain joins TRBV7-9 and TRBJ2-2; tentative D call: TRBD1 (6 bases). The length of the CDR3 is 16 residues. V lost 5 bases to trimming and J lost 1 base, with 14 bases between them. The germline V gene has CDR1 SEHNR and CDR2 FQNEAQ (reference sequence). CDR3 DNA: TGTGCCAGCAGCGTTAGACAGGTGCTGAACACCGGGGAGCTGTTTTTT. Translation: CASSVRQVLNTGELFF.

The V gene is TRBV4-1, the J gene TRBJ2-1, with D perhaps matching TRBD1 (6 bases). In germline, CDR1 is MGHRA, CDR2 YSYEKL. CDR3 length equals 15 residues. The V end lost 2 bases, the J end lost 5 bases, and 13 bases lay between the germline ends. The CDR3 bases are TGCGCCAGCAGCCAACGCGAGGGGGAGAACAATGAGCAGTTCTTC. Translating it yields CASSQREGENNEQFF.

The V and J genes are TRBV19 and TRBJ1-5; perhaps TRBD1 as D (5 bases). This CDR3 region has 15 residues. Looked up from germline, CDR1 is LNHDA and CDR2 is SQIVND (reference sequence). The ends were cut back, 3 bases at V and 0 bases at J, with 9 bases in the middle. The chain's CDR3 is CASSMDGASNQPQHF. CDR3 in DNA: TGTGCCAGTAGTATGGACGGGGCTAGCAATCAGCCCCAGCATTTT.

The chain employs TRBV5-1 and TRBJ2-3, with a tentative D call TRBD2 (6 bases). The V end lost 7 bases, the J end lost 3 bases, and 18 bases lay between the germline ends. CDR3 length equals 15 residues. The germline V gene has CDR1 SGHRS and CDR2 YFSETQ. For the CDR3, the DNA is TGCGCCAGCGGATCCTTAGGCGGAGGGACAGATACGCAGTATTTT. Amino acids: CASGSLGGGTDTQYF.

The chain links TRBV7-9 to TRBJ2-7; D ambiguous. This CDR3 is built from 14 residues. The V end lost 8 bases, the J end lost 0 bases, and 14 bases lay between the germline ends. Germline V lookup: CDR1 SEHNR, CDR2 FQNEAQ (reference sequence). The CDR3: CASGESRYSYEQYF. In DNA form, the CDR3 reads TGTGCCAGCGGTGAGAGCCGATACTCCTACGAGCAGTACTTC.

The V gene is TRBV6-4, the J gene TRBJ2-1; 7 bases are shared with TRBD2. Trimming removed 6 bases from V and 7 bases from J; junction bases left unmatched: 0. There are 11 residues in the CDR3. Germline values: CDR1 MRHNA, CDR2 SNTAGT. This chain's CDR3 is CASRGGNEQFF. In DNA, the CDR3 is TGTGCCAGCAGGGGAGGGAATGAGCAGTTCTTC.

This chain joins TRBV28 and TRBJ2-1; D gene unclear. The V end lost 2 bases, the J end lost 8 bases, and 16 bases lay between the germline ends. Germline V gene data show CDR1 as MDHEN and CDR2 as SYDVKM. The CDR3 has 15 residues. The CDR3 is CASSLLTPKWDEQFF. CDR3 nucleotide sequence: TGTGCCAGCAGTTTACTGACCCCCAAGTGGGATGAGCAGTTCTTC.

The chain is built from TRBV21-1 and TRBJ2-7; the DNA was not compared with TRBD1, the D call given in the table. TRBV21-1 is a pseudogene locus. The CDR3 is 15 residues long. This chain's CDR3 is CASSKVAGRRGEQYF. The DNA of the CDR3 is TGTGCCAGCAGCAAAGTTGCAGGTCGAAGGGGTGAGCAGTACTTC.

On this clone: The junction differs from germline at one of its ends, possibly a read error. The chain combines TRBV27 with TRBJ2-3; 10 bases fit TRBD2. This CDR3 contains 15 residues. Germline values: CDR1 MNHEY, CDR2 SMNVEV (reference sequence). The DNA for the CDR3 is TGTGCCAGCAGCCGCAGGGGACTAGCGACAGTTACGCAGTATTTT. This codes for CASSRRGLATVTQYF.

The sample holds one count of this clone. The chain combines TRBV7-8 with TRBJ2-7, with D possibly being TRBD1 (6 bases). Germline CDR1 SGHVS, CDR2 FQNEAQ. The CDR3 is 15 amino acids. Deletions cut 4 bases from V and 3 bases from J, with 16 bases between. CDR3 in amino acids: CASSSEWTELYEQYF. CDR3 sequence (DNA): TGTGCCAGCAGCTCCGAATGGACAGAGCTCTACGAGCAGTACTTC.

V and J are TRBV10-1 and TRBJ2-3; tentative D call: TRBD2 (6 bases). From germline, CDR1 is WNHNN and CDR2 SYGVQD (reference sequence). The V and J ends lost 4 bases and 6 bases respectively, with 14 bases between them. This CDR3 region has 14 residues. CDR3 nucleotides: TGCGCCAGCAGTGCAGAAGCGGGCGGGGATACGCAGTATTTT. Its translation: CASSAEAGGDTQYF.

A note on this clone: This sample also contains other DNA sequences that code for the same CDR3. The chain uses TRBV29-1 and TRBJ2-1; 15 nucleotides match TRBD2. The CDR3 runs to 13 residues. The germline V gene encodes CDR1 SQVTM and CDR2 ANQGSEA. With 6 bases clipped from V and 7 bases from J, the junction kept 1 base outside the gene matches. CDR3 sequence (DNA): TGCAGCGTCGGACTAGCGGGAGGGAATGAGCAGTTCTTC. Protein product: CSVGLAGGNEQFF.